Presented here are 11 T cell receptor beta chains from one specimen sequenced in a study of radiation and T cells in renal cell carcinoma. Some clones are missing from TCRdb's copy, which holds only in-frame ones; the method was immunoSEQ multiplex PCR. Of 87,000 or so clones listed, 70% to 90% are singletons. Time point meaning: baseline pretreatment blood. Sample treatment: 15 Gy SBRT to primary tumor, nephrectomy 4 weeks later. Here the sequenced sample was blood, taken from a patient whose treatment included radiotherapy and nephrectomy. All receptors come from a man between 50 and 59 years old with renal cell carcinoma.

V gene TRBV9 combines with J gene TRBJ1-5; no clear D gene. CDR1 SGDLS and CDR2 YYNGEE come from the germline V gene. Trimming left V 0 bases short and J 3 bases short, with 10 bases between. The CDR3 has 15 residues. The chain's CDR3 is CASSVDGRLNQPQHF. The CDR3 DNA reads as TGTGCCAGCAGCGTAGATGGGAGGCTCAATCAGCCCCAGCATTTT.

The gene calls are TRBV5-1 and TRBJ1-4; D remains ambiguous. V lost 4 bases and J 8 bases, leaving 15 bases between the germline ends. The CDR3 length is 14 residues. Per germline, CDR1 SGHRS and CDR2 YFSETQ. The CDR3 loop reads CASSPGPSREKLFF. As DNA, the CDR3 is TGCGCCAGCAGCCCAGGACCTTCCCGCGAAAAACTGTTTTTT.

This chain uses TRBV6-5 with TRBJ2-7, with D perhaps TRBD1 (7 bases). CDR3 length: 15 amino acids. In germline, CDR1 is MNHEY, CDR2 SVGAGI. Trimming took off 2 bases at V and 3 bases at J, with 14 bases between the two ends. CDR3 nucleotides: TGTGCCAGCAGTTACGGGGGGCAGGGGGTCTACGAGCAGTACTTC. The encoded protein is CASSYGGQGVYEQYF.

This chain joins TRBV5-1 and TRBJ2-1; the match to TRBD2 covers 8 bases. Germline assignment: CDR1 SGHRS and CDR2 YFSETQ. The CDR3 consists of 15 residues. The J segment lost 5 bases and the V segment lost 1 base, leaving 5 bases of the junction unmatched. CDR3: CASSLTTSENNEQFF. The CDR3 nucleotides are TGCGCCAGCAGCTTGACGACTAGCGAGAACAATGAGCAGTTCTTC. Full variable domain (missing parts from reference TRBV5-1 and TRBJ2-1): KAGVTQTPRYLIKTRGQQVTLSCSPISGHRSVSWYQQTPGQGLQFLFEYFSETQRNKGNFPGRFSGRQFSNSRSEMNVSTLELGDSALYLCASSLTTSENNEQFFGPGTRLTVL.

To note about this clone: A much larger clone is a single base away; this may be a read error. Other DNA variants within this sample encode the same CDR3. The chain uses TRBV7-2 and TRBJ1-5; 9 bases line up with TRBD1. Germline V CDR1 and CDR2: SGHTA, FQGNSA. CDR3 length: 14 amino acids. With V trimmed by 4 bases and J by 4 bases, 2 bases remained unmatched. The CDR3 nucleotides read TGTGCCAGCAGCTCGGACAGGGGTAATCAGCCCCAGCATTTT. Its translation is CASSSDRGNQPQHF.

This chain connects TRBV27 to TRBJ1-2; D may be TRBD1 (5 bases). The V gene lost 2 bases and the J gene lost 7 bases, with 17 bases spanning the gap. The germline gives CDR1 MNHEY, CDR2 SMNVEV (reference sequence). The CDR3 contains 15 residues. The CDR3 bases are TGTGCCAGCAGTTTAAGCGGGGCAGGGCGAGGTGGCTACACCTTC. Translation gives CASSLSGAGRGGYTF.

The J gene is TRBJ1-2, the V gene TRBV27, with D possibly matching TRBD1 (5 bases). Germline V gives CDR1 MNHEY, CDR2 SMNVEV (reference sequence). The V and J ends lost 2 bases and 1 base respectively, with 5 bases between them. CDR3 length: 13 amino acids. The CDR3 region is CASSLRGNYGYTF. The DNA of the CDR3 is TGTGCCAGCAGTTTAAGGGGTAACTATGGCTACACCTTC.

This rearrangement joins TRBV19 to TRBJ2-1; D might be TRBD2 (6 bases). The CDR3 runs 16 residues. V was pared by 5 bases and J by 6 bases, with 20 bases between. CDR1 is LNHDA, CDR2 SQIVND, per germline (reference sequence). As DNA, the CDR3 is TGTGCCAGTAGTCCCTGGCGGGATCCGGGACCCAATGAGCAGTTCTTC. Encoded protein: CASSPWRDPGPNEQFF.

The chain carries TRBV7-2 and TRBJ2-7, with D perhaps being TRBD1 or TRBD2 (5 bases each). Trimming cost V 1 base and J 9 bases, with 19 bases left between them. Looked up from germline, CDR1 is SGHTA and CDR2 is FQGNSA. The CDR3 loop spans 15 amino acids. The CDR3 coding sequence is TGTGCCAGCAGCTTAGGGGCAGGGCCGGGGTCTGGGCAGTACTTC. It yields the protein CASSLGAGPGSGQYF.

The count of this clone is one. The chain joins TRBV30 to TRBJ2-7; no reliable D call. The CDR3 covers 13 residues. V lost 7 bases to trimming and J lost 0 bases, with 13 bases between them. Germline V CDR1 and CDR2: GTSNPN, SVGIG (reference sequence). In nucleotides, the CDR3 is TGTGCCTCACTACGGACCGCCTCCTACGAGCAGTACTTC. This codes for CASLRTASYEQYF.

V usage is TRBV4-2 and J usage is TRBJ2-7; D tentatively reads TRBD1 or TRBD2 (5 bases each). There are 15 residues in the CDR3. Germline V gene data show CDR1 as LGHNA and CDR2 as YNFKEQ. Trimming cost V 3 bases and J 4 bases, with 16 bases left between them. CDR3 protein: CASSQNPGPQYEQYF. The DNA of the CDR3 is TGTGCCAGCAGCCAGAATCCGGGACCCCAATACGAGCAGTACTTC.